The next 12 T cell receptor beta chains were all read from a single sample in a study of shared clonotypes between healthy human individuals. Here immunoSEQ multiplex PCR was the method, and the copy in TCRdb shows in-frame clones only, minus some. Of around 700,000 clones listed, around 72% are singletons. Sequencing input: memory CD4+ T cells sorted from blood. Indicated subset: CD45RA-negative fraction. The receptors were sampled from a woman in her twenties or thirties in good health.

This chain joins TRBV2 and TRBJ2-7; TRBD1 matches 9 bases. Germline-derived CDR1 and CDR2 are SNHLY and FYNNEI. The CDR3 sequence is 14 residues long. J lost 4 bases, V lost 3 bases, and 4 bases had no gene match. The CDR3 DNA sequence: TGTGCCAGCAGTGATTCACAGGGGGCGTACGAGCAGTACTTC. This gives the protein CASSDSQGAYEQYF.

The V and J genes are TRBV4-2 and TRBJ2-7; 8 positions match TRBD2. Germline trimming cut 4 bases from V and 2 bases from J; bases unmatched to any gene: 4. Germline V lookup: CDR1 LGHNA, CDR2 YNFKEQ. The CDR3 length is 14 residues. CDR3 region: CASSLGGLAYEQYF. Written as DNA, the CDR3 is TGTGCCAGCAGCCTCGGGGGACTAGCCTACGAGCAGTACTTC.

This clone was detected only a few times. The chain joins TRBV5-1 to TRBJ2-1, with D perhaps TRBD1 or TRBD2 (5 bases each). Deletions cut 8 bases from V and 4 bases from J, with 16 bases between. Germline-derived CDR1 and CDR2 are SGHRS and YFSETQ. This CDR3 is built from 14 residues. CDR3 residues: CASNRDLEYNEQFF. DNA of the CDR3: TGCGCCAGTAACCGGGACCTTGAGTACAATGAGCAGTTCTTC.

The V call is TRBV7-2, the J call TRBJ2-1, with 13 bases matching TRBD2. V trimming: 5 bases; J trimming: 7 bases; junction bases outside the gene matches: 5. The CDR3 totals 15 residues. Germline CDR1 is SGHTA and CDR2 is FQGNSA. The CDR3 spells CASSKTSGRRNEQFF. CDR3 nucleotides: TGTGCCAGCAGCAAGACTAGCGGGAGGAGAAATGAGCAGTTCTTC.

As for this clone: Other nucleotide sequences from this sample produce the same CDR3. The chain combines TRBV2 with TRBJ1-3, with D possibly matching TRBD1 (6 bases). Per germline, CDR1 SNHLY and CDR2 FYNNEI. CDR3 length equals 14 residues. V lost 3 bases and J 4 bases, leaving 10 bases between the germline ends. The CDR3 sequence: CASSDQGTGNTIYF. The CDR3 DNA reads TGTGCCAGCAGTGATCAGGGGACGGGAAACACCATATATTTT.

The CDR3 nucleotides are TGTGCCAGCAGACGTCCGGGACAGGGGTTGTATGGCTACACCTTC. Translation: CASRRPGQGLYGYTF. The chain couples TRBV28 to TRBJ1-2, with 10 bases that match TRBD1. Unmatched junction bases numbered 9, after V lost 6 bases and J lost 5 bases. Germline CDR1 and CDR2: MDHEN and SYDVKM. The CDR3 is made up of 15 amino acids.

Concerning this clone: In the same sample, other DNA sequences code for this CDR3. In DNA, the CDR3 is TGTGCCAGCAGCTTATTTACCGGGAACACTGAAGCTTTCTTT. Translated, it gives CASSLFTGNTEAFF. This chain connects TRBV11-2 to TRBJ1-1, with unresolved D. Deletions cut 2 bases from V and 1 base from J, with 8 bases between. CDR1 SGHAT and CDR2 FQNNGV come from the germline V gene. CDR3 length: 14 residues.

The CDR3 DNA reads as TGTGCCATCAGTGAGTCGGGGGGCTCGGAGACCCAGTACTTC. Protein sequence: CAISESGGSETQYF. The chain couples TRBV10-3 to TRBJ2-5; D may match TRBD1 or TRBD2 (6 bases each). Trimming stripped 0 bases from V and 5 bases from J, with 10 bases between. Germline V gene data show CDR1 as ENHRY and CDR2 as SYGVKD. The CDR3 contains 14 residues.

As for this clone: Just one base apart from a much larger clone, this may be a read error. The sample carries other DNA sequences with the same CDR3. The CDR3 nucleotides are TGTGCCAGCAGTTTAGACTACGAGCAGTACTTC. Amino acid sequence: CASSLDYEQYF. The rearrangement joins TRBV28 to TRBJ2-7; no clear D. V was trimmed by 2 bases and J by 3 bases, leaving 2 bases between them. The CDR3 is 11 residues long. Germline assignment: CDR1 MDHEN and CDR2 SYDVKM.

The chain is built from TRBV9 and TRBJ1-3, with D tentatively TRBD1 (5 bases). CDR3 length: 13 residues. Deletions cut 5 bases from V and 2 bases from J, with 8 bases between. The germline V gene has CDR1 SGDLS and CDR2 YYNGEE. CDR3 coding DNA: TGTGCCAGCAGGGGGGTTGCTGGAAACACCATATATTTT. Amino acid sequence: CASRGVAGNTIYF.

The CDR3 protein is CASSHLPDSGNTIYF. The CDR3 nucleotides are TGCGCCAGCAGTCACCTCCCAGACTCTGGAAACACCATATATTTT. The rearrangement joins TRBV5-1 to TRBJ1-3; D is uncertain. Germline values: CDR1 SGHRS, CDR2 YFSETQ. The CDR3 sequence is 15 residues long. Trimming shortened V by 5 bases and J by 0 bases, and 12 bases separated the two germline ends.

This clone was seen a single time. The rearrangement uses TRBV19 and TRBJ1-1; tentative D call: TRBD1 (6 bases). Germline CDR1 reads LNHDA; CDR2 reads SQIVND (reference sequence). The germline V and J ends were trimmed by 7 bases and 11 bases, with 17 bases remaining between them. This CDR3 region has 12 residues. The CDR3 protein is CASTSDGQSAFF. CDR3 sequence (DNA): TGTGCCAGTACCTCGGACGGACAGTCGGCTTTCTTT. Filled out from reference TRBV19 and TRBJ1-1, the complete variable domain reads DGGITQSPKYLFRKEGQNVTLSCEQNLNHDAMYWYRQDPGQGLRLIYYSQIVNDFQKGDIAEGYSVSREKKESFPLTVTSAQKNPTAFYLCASTSDGQSAFFGQGTRLTVV.